Listed below are T cell receptor beta chains from one sample, sequenced in a study of regulatory T cells in long-lasting Graves disease. TCRdb independently ran MiXCR on the multiplex PCR reads; one entry per CDR3 protein. Here the sample spans around 400,000 distinct CDR3 sequences, roughly a quarter being singletons. The sequenced sample was peripheral blood mononuclear cells (PBMCs), obtained when the disease was refractory, from a patient treated with antithyroid drugs. The receptor source for this set is a female donor with Graves disease. CDR3s include the opening cysteine and the closing phenylalanine or tryptophan. The D gene is left open where the match is weak. Expanded clones get a size class; other rows say once, few or many, or leave the size out.

J gene: TRBJ1-3; D gene: TRBD1; V gene: TRBV12-3/TRBV12-4; clone size: .; CDR3 protein: CASSLRDRVVGNTIYF; CDR3 DNA: TGTGCCAGCAGTTTAAGAGACAGGGTGGTCGGAAACACCATATATTTT
J gene: TRBJ1-5; D gene: TRBD1; V gene: TRBV19; clone size: few; CDR3 protein: CASHPQGIQPQHF; CDR3 DNA: TGTGCCTCCCACCCACAGGGGATTCAGCCCCAGCATTTT
J gene: TRBJ2-7; D gene: .; V gene: TRBV2; clone size: many; CDR3 protein: CASRGSSFYEQYF; CDR3 DNA: TGTGCCAGCAGGGGATCCTCCTTCTACGAGCAGTACTTC
J gene: TRBJ2-1; D gene: TRBD2; V gene: TRBV20-1; clone size: few; CDR3 protein: CSARDPSGRSYNEQFF; CDR3 DNA: TGCAGTGCTAGAGATCCTAGCGGACGGTCCTACAATGAGCAGTTCTTC
J gene: TRBJ1-1; D gene: TRBD1; V gene: TRBV5-6; clone size: .; CDR3 protein: CASSSLGQGAITEAFF; CDR3 DNA: TGTGCCAGCAGCTCCCTGGGACAGGGGGCTATTACTGAAGCTTTCTTT
J gene: TRBJ1-4; D gene: TRBD1; V gene: TRBV7-8; clone size: many; CDR3 protein: CASSLRQGATNEKLFF; CDR3 DNA: TGTGCCAGCAGCTTGCGACAGGGGGCAACTAATGAAAAACTGTTTTTT
J gene: TRBJ2-5; D gene: TRBD2; V gene: TRBV5-5; clone size: .; CDR3 protein: CASSLTTGAGGEETQYF; CDR3 DNA: TGTGCCAGCAGCCTAACCACTGGGGCGGGAGGGGAAGAGACCCAGTACTTC
J gene: TRBJ2-7; D gene: .; V gene: TRBV13; clone size: few; CDR3 protein: CASSPPVPLRGTYEQYF; CDR3 DNA: TGTGCCAGCAGCCCCCCGGTTCCCCTCCGGGGGACCTACGAGCAGTACTTC
J gene: TRBJ1-1; D gene: .; V gene: TRBV29-1; clone size: once; CDR3 protein: CSMSQGSTTEAFF; CDR3 DNA: TGCAGCATGTCACAGGGTTCGACCACTGAAGCTTTCTTT
J gene: TRBJ2-2; D gene: .; V gene: TRBV15; clone size: few; CDR3 protein: CATAPRQGPTGELFF; CDR3 DNA: TGTGCCACCGCCCCCCGCCAGGGGCCCACCGGGGAGCTGTTTTTT
J gene: TRBJ1-1; D gene: .; V gene: TRBV6-1; clone size: many; CDR3 protein: CASNLGQVNTEAFF; CDR3 DNA: TGTGCCAGCAACCTCGGGCAAGTGAACACTGAAGCTTTCTTT
J gene: TRBJ2-7; D gene: .; V gene: TRBV14; clone size: few; CDR3 protein: CASSQVRYEQYF; CDR3 DNA: TGTGCCAGCAGCCAAGTCCGATACGAGCAGTACTTC
J gene: TRBJ1-2; D gene: .; V gene: TRBV18; clone size: .; CDR3 protein: CASSPGDYYGYTF; CDR3 DNA: TGTGCCAGCTCACCTGGGGACTACTATGGCTACACCTTC
J gene: TRBJ2-2; D gene: TRBD2; V gene: TRBV5-4; clone size: .; CDR3 protein: CASSPIAGGGTGELFF; CDR3 DNA: TGTGCCAGCAGCCCCATAGCGGGAGGAGGCACCGGGGAGCTGTTTTTT
J gene: TRBJ1-1; D gene: .; V gene: TRBV20-1; clone size: .; CDR3 protein: CSALPPGRAPEAFF; CDR3 DNA: TGCAGTGCCCTCCCCCCTGGACGGGCCCCTGAAGCTTTCTTT
J gene: TRBJ2-7; D gene: .; V gene: TRBV20-1; clone size: many; CDR3 protein: CSARVRGIEQYF; CDR3 DNA: TGCAGTGCTAGAGTCCGCGGAATCGAGCAGTACTTC
J gene: TRBJ1-1; D gene: .; V gene: TRBV28; clone size: few; CDR3 protein: CASSDGGDLDTEAFF; CDR3 DNA: TGTGCCAGCAGTGATGGGGGAGATTTAGACACTGAAGCTTTCTTT
J gene: TRBJ1-1; D gene: TRBD1; V gene: TRBV6-1; clone size: many; CDR3 protein: CASSIQGEEQAFF; CDR3 DNA: TGTGCCAGCAGTATTCAGGGGGAGGAGCAAGCTTTCTTT
J gene: TRBJ1-5; D gene: .; V gene: TRBV28; clone size: .; CDR3 protein: CASSVANGRTFTPPNNQPQHF; CDR3 DNA: TGTGCCAGCAGTGTGGCTAATGGTCGGACGTTCACCCCCCCAAACAATCAGCCCCAGCATTTT
J gene: TRBJ2-7; D gene: TRBD2; V gene: TRBV3-1; clone size: .; CDR3 protein: CASSQGVSGTYEQYF; CDR3 DNA: TGTGCCAGCAGCCAAGGTGTTAGCGGGACCTACGAGCAGTACTTC
J gene: TRBJ2-1; D gene: TRBD2; V gene: TRBV5-1; clone size: .; CDR3 protein: CASSLGLAANEQFF; CDR3 DNA: TGCGCCAGCAGCTTGGGACTAGCGGCCAATGAGCAGTTCTTC
J gene: TRBJ1-3; D gene: .; V gene: TRBV6-5; clone size: few; CDR3 protein: CASSYSGASSGNTIYF; CDR3 DNA: TGTGCCAGCAGTTACTCCGGGGCTTCCTCTGGAAACACCATATATTTT
J gene: TRBJ1-5; D gene: .; V gene: TRBV28; clone size: few; CDR3 protein: CASSLWVGDSNQPQHF; CDR3 DNA: TGTGCCAGCAGTTTATGGGTTGGGGATAGCAATCAGCCCCAGCATTTT
J gene: TRBJ2-7; D gene: TRBD1; V gene: TRBV2; clone size: many; CDR3 protein: CASSEDRGRYEQYF; CDR3 DNA: TGTGCCAGCAGCGAAGACAGGGGAAGATACGAGCAGTACTTC
J gene: TRBJ1-1; D gene: .; V gene: TRBV7-6; clone size: .; CDR3 protein: CASSLADLGLNTEAFF; CDR3 DNA: TGTGCCAGCAGCTTAGCGGATCTGGGTTTGAACACTGAAGCTTTCTTT
J gene: TRBJ2-7; D gene: .; V gene: TRBV3-2; clone size: few; CDR3 protein: CASSQNSSCGRYEQYF; CDR3 DNA: TGTGCCAGCAGCCAAAATTCGAGTTGTGGGAGATACGAGCAGTACTTC
J gene: TRBJ2-2; D gene: .; V gene: TRBV25-1; clone size: .; CDR3 protein: CASSVGGWSTGELFF; CDR3 DNA: TGTGCCAGCAGTGTGGGGGGCTGGAGCACCGGGGAGCTGTTTTTT
J gene: TRBJ2-7; D gene: TRBD2; V gene: TRBV28; clone size: .; CDR3 protein: CASSLIGLGSYEQYF; CDR3 DNA: TGTGCCAGCAGTTTAATCGGACTAGGTTCCTACGAGCAGTACTTC
J gene: TRBJ2-5; D gene: .; V gene: TRBV5-1; clone size: .; CDR3 protein: CASSLRTGTPGRETQYF; CDR3 DNA: TGCGCCAGCAGCTTACGGACCGGGACACCGGGGCGGGAGACCCAGTACTTC
J gene: TRBJ1-3; D gene: .; V gene: TRBV2; clone size: .; CDR3 protein: CASAGENLDSGNTIYF; CDR3 DNA: TGTGCCAGTGCAGGGGAAAACTTAGACTCTGGAAACACCATATATTTT
J gene: TRBJ2-2; D gene: .; V gene: TRBV5-1; clone size: many; CDR3 protein: CASSSSTGSLGNTGELFF; CDR3 DNA: TGCGCCAGCAGCTCCTCTACCGGTTCGCTGGGGAACACCGGGGAGCTGTTTTTT
J gene: TRBJ2-4; D gene: TRBD2; V gene: TRBV27; clone size: .; CDR3 protein: CASTQRPGGVYF; CDR3 DNA: TGTGCCAGCACGCAGCGACCCGGGGGGGTGTACTTC
J gene: TRBJ1-2; D gene: .; V gene: TRBV6-2/TRBV6-3; clone size: many; CDR3 protein: CASSYQGNYGYTF; CDR3 DNA: TGTGCCAGCAGTTACCAGGGGAACTATGGCTACACCTTC
J gene: TRBJ2-6; D gene: .; V gene: TRBV7-2; clone size: .; CDR3 protein: CASTPGSGANVLTF; CDR3 DNA: TGTGCCAGCACCCCGGGGTCTGGGGCCAACGTCCTGACTTTC
J gene: TRBJ2-7; D gene: TRBD2; V gene: TRBV6-4; clone size: .; CDR3 protein: CASSEPISGRTSYEQYF; CDR3 DNA: TGTGCCAGCAGTGAACCCATTAGCGGGAGGACCTCCTACGAGCAGTACTTC
J gene: TRBJ2-5; D gene: .; V gene: TRBV25-1; clone size: many; CDR3 protein: CASSLRGLQETQYF; CDR3 DNA: TGTGCCAGCAGCTTACGCGGCCTCCAAGAGACCCAGTACTTC
J gene: TRBJ2-7; D gene: .; V gene: TRBV20-1; clone size: .; CDR3 protein: CSARQGTGGYEQYF; CDR3 DNA: TGCAGTGCTCGTCAGGGAACTGGGGGCTACGAGCAGTACTTC
J gene: TRBJ1-6; D gene: TRBD1; V gene: TRBV28; clone size: many; CDR3 protein: CASSKSGTGNSPLHF; CDR3 DNA: TGTGCCAGCAGTAAATCCGGGACAGGGAATTCACCCCTCCACTTT
J gene: TRBJ1-4; D gene: .; V gene: TRBV3-1; clone size: few; CDR3 protein: CASSQVGGRRLNEKLFF; CDR3 DNA: TGTGCCAGCAGCCAAGTCGGGGGACGGAGGTTGAATGAAAAACTGTTTTTT
J gene: TRBJ2-1; D gene: TRBD1; V gene: TRBV29-1; clone size: .; CDR3 protein: CSGRDRGYNEQFF; CDR3 DNA: TGCAGTGGCCGAGACAGGGGATACAATGAGCAGTTCTTC
J gene: TRBJ1-5; D gene: .; V gene: TRBV19; clone size: .; CDR3 protein: CASSKITGAGNQPQHF; CDR3 DNA: TGTGCCAGTAGTAAGATTACAGGCGCGGGCAATCAGCCCCAGCATTTT
J gene: TRBJ1-1; D gene: TRBD1; V gene: TRBV30; clone size: .; CDR3 protein: CAWNSQGGNTEAFF; CDR3 DNA: TGTGCCTGGAACTCCCAGGGGGGAAACACTGAAGCTTTCTTT
J gene: TRBJ1-2; D gene: .; V gene: TRBV3-1; clone size: many; CDR3 protein: CASSQPSVDRDGYTF; CDR3 DNA: TGTGCCAGCAGCCAACCCTCGGTAGATCGGGATGGCTACACCTTC
J gene: TRBJ2-5; D gene: TRBD1; V gene: TRBV2; clone size: many; CDR3 protein: CASRGTGAQETQYF; CDR3 DNA: TGTGCCAGCAGAGGGACAGGGGCTCAAGAGACCCAGTACTTC
J gene: TRBJ1-1; D gene: .; V gene: TRBV6-1; clone size: .; CDR3 protein: CASAFVMNTEAFF; CDR3 DNA: TGTGCCAGCGCTTTCGTTATGAACACTGAAGCTTTCTTT
J gene: TRBJ2-2; D gene: .; V gene: TRBV28; clone size: few; CDR3 protein: CASSLGTDGELFF; CDR3 DNA: TGTGCCAGCAGTTTGGGGACGGACGGGGAGCTGTTTTTT
J gene: TRBJ2-7; D gene: TRBD2; V gene: TRBV6-1; clone size: many; CDR3 protein: CASRQGLAGASYEQYF; CDR3 DNA: TGTGCCAGCAGACAGGGACTAGCGGGAGCCTCCTACGAGCAGTACTTC
J gene: TRBJ2-5; D gene: TRBD1; V gene: TRBV5-8; clone size: many; CDR3 protein: CASSLSQTGLGETQYF; CDR3 DNA: TGTGCCAGCAGCCTATCCCAGACAGGGTTAGGGGAGACCCAGTACTTC